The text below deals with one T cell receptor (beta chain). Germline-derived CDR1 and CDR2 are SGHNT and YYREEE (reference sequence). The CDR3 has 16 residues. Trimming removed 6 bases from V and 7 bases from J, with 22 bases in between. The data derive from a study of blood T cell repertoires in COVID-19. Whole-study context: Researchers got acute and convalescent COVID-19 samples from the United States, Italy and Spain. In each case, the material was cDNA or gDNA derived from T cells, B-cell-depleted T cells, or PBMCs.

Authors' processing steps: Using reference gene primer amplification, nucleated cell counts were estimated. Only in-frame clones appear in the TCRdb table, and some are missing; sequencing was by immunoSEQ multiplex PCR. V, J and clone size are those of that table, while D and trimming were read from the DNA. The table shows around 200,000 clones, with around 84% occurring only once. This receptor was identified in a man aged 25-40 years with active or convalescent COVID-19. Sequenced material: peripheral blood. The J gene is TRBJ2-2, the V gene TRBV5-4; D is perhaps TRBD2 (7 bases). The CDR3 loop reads CASTFTGGLKGGELFF. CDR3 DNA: TGTGCCAGCACCTTTACCGGGGGGCTGAAGGGCGGGGAGCTGTTTTTT.